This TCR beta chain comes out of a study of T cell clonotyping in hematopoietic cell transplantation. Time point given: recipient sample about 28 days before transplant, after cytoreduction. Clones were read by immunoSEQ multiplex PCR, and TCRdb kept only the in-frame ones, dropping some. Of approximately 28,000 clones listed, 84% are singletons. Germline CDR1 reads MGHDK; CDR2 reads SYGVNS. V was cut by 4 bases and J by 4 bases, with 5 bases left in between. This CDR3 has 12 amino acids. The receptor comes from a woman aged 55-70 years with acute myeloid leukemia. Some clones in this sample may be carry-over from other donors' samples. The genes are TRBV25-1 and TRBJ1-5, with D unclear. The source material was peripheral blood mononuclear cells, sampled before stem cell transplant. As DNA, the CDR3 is TGTGCCAGCAGTGCCGGGAATCAGCCCCAGCATTTT. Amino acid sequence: CASSAGNQPQHF.